This T cell receptor beta chain originates from a study of blood T cell repertoires in COVID-19. The protocol was immunoSEQ multiplex PCR, while the TCRdb copy is restricted to in-frame clones and leaves out a portion. The sample has around 120,000 clones; around 80% are singletons. The V end lost 3 bases, the J end lost 0 bases, and 7 bases lay between the germline ends. The CDR3 has 14 amino acids. CDR1 and CDR2 from the germline V gene are MNHEY and SMNVEV (reference sequence). The receptor comes from a man in his fifties with acute or convalescent COVID-19. The sequenced material came from peripheral blood. The chain employs TRBV27 and TRBJ2-3; no definite D call. The CDR3 loop reads CASSLSRSTDTQYF. CDR3 nucleotide sequence: TGTGCCAGCAGTTTGAGCCGCAGCACAGATACGCAGTATTTT.